The 16 T cell receptor beta chains given below trace back to one sample, sequenced in a study of blood T cell repertoires in COVID-19. The table came from immunoSEQ multiplex PCR; TCRdb's copy has only in-frame clones and leaves some out. The table lists tens of thousands of clones, roughly 90% of them singletons, with roughly 1.3% in the top ten. The sequenced sample consisted of peripheral blood. The receptor set was obtained from a man aged 55 to 70 with acute or convalescent COVID-19.

The chain couples TRBV7-9 to TRBJ1-2; 7 nucleotides align to TRBD1. This CDR3 is built from 18 residues. Looked up from germline, CDR1 is SEHNR and CDR2 is FQNEAQ (reference sequence). Trimming removed 1 base from V and 6 bases from J; junction bases left unmatched: 17. The CDR3 DNA sequence: TGTGCCAGCAGCTTAGTTTTTTTTGGCGGCAGGGGGAAAGATGGCTACACCTTC. As protein: CASSLVFFGGRGKDGYTF.

The rearrangement links TRBV5-6 to TRBJ2-7, with TRBD1 as a possible D gene (5 bases). The V end lost 2 bases, the J end lost 0 bases, and 9 bases lay between the germline ends. The CDR3 length is 14 residues. Germline V CDR1 and CDR2: SGHDT, YYEEEE. CDR3 coding DNA: TGTGCCAGCAGCTTTGGGGCCATCTCCTACGAGCAGTACTTC. This encodes CASSFGAISYEQYF.

The rearrangement joins TRBV7-8 to TRBJ2-7; D gene uncertain. This CDR3 comprises 14 residues. V lost 5 bases, J lost 0 bases, and 11 bases lay in between. The germline V gene encodes CDR1 SGHVS and CDR2 FQNEAQ. The CDR3 protein is CASSPLSSSYEQYF. The DNA of the CDR3 is TGTGCCAGCAGCCCCCTCTCCTCCTCCTACGAGCAGTACTTC. The full variable domain, rest sourced from reference TRBV7-8 and TRBJ2-7, is GAGVSQSPRYKVAKRGQDVALRCDPISGHVSLFWYQQALGQGPEFLTYFQNEAQLDKSGLPSDRFFAERPEGSVSTLKIQRTQQEDSAVYLCASSPLSSSYEQYFGPGTRLTVT.

This clone showed up just a few times. This rearrangement joins TRBV9 to TRBJ1-6; 10 bases agree with TRBD1. J gave up 3 bases and V 2 bases, and 2 bases lay outside the gene matches. From germline, CDR1 is SGDLS and CDR2 YYNGEE. The CDR3 is made up of 16 amino acids. In DNA form, the CDR3 reads TGTGCCAGCAGCGTCGGGACAGGGGACTATAATTCACCCCTCCACTTT. Translated: CASSVGTGDYNSPLHF.

The chain uses TRBV29-1 and TRBJ1-2; TRBD1 is a possible D gene (5 bases). Germline CDR1 reads SQVTM; CDR2 reads ANQGSEA. Trimming stripped 0 bases from V and 6 bases from J, with 11 bases between. This CDR3 comprises 13 residues. CDR3 nucleotide sequence: TGCAGCGTTGAAGAGAGGCAGGGCCATGGCTACACCTTC. This gives the protein CSVEERQGHGYTF.

The chain is built from TRBV24-1 and TRBJ2-1; D gene unclear. Trimming left V 1 base short and J 2 bases short, with 17 bases between. The CDR3 is 18 amino acids. The germline CDR1 and CDR2 sequences are KGHDR and SFDVKD. The CDR3 loop reads CATSDFSSGRKTYNEQFF. In DNA form, the CDR3 reads TGTGCCACCAGTGATTTTAGTAGTGGCAGGAAAACCTACAATGAGCAGTTCTTC.

V usage is TRBV7-9 and J usage is TRBJ1-1; possibly TRBD1 for D (6 bases). V lost 2 bases to trimming and J lost 4 bases, with 11 bases between them. Germline V gene data show CDR1 as SEHNR and CDR2 as FQNEAQ (reference sequence). The CDR3 consists of 14 residues. The CDR3 region is CASSLYRVGTEAFF. CDR3 DNA sequence: TGTGCCAGCAGCTTATACAGGGTGGGCACTGAAGCTTTCTTT.

The chain joins TRBV5-1 to TRBJ2-7; 7 bases match TRBD2. CDR1 and CDR2 (germline): SGHRS, YFSETQ. Germline trimming cut 0 bases from V and 3 bases from J; bases unmatched to any gene: 3. This CDR3 contains 14 residues. CDR3 protein: CASSLVGDYYEQYF. DNA for the CDR3: TGCGCCAGCAGCTTGGTAGGGGACTACTACGAGCAGTACTTC.

The rearrangement links TRBV4-1 to TRBJ1-1, with no clear D. The CDR3 is 14 amino acids. Trimming left V 0 bases short and J 5 bases short, with 10 bases between. Germline CDR1 MGHRA, CDR2 YSYEKL. In nucleotides, the CDR3 is TGCGCCAGCAGCCAAGATCGGAGGCCGACTGAAGCTTTCTTT. It encodes CASSQDRRPTEAFF.

This clone came up a few times. The J gene is TRBJ1-2, the V gene TRBV27; the D is unclear. CDR1 is MNHEY, CDR2 SMNVEV, per germline (reference sequence). The V gene lost 3 bases and the J gene lost 4 bases, with 9 bases spanning the gap. The CDR3 runs to 13 residues. The chain's CDR3 is CASSFGGTYGYTF. CDR3 DNA: TGTGCCAGCAGTTTCGGAGGAACCTATGGCTACACCTTC.

J is TRBJ2-7 and V is TRBV5-1; perhaps TRBD2 as D (6 bases). This CDR3 region has 13 residues. V was pared by 2 bases and J by 2 bases, with 8 bases between. Per the germline V gene, CDR1 is SGHRS and CDR2 is YFSETQ. DNA for the CDR3: TGCGCCAGCAGCTTTTCGGGGGCCTACGAGCAGTACTTC. Protein sequence: CASSFSGAYEQYF.

This clone was observed once. The chain has TRBV6-5 and TRBJ1-5; TRBD1 might be the D (5 bases). V lost 6 bases and J lost 9, with 15 bases in between. Germline V CDR1 and CDR2: MNHEY, SVGAGI. This CDR3 comprises 13 residues. The CDR3 DNA is TGTGCCAGCAGAGACAGCCCAGTAGGGCCCCAGCATTTT. Amino acid sequence: CASRDSPVGPQHF.

The chain has TRBV27 and TRBJ2-3, with D tentatively TRBD1 (6 bases). Between the trimmed V and J ends, which lost 6 bases and 1 base, there was a span of 20 bases. The CDR3 is made up of 17 amino acids. CDR1 is MNHEY and CDR2 is SMNVEV in the germline V gene (reference sequence). The CDR3 DNA is TGTGCCAGCAGACAGGGTCCAGGCCTGAGTGGCACAGATACGCAGTATTTT. It translates to CASRQGPGLSGTDTQYF.

The chain employs TRBV5-6 and TRBJ2-3; TRBD2 aligns across 9 bases. Germline V gene sequence: CDR1 SGHDT, CDR2 YYEEEE. The CDR3 is 16 residues long. V shed 4 bases and J 0 bases; nucleotides not matched to a gene: 6. The CDR3 here is CASSIRTSASTDTQYF. DNA of the CDR3: TGTGCCAGCAGCATCCGGACTAGCGCTAGCACAGATACGCAGTATTTT. The whole variable domain, remainder taken from reference TRBV5-6 and TRBJ2-3, is DAGVTQSPTHLIKTRGQQVTLRCSPKSGHDTVSWYQQALGQGPQFIFQYYEEEERQRGNFPDRFSGHQFPNYSSELNVNALLLGDSALYLCASSIRTSASTDTQYFGPGTRLTVL.

A note on this clone: The sample has other DNA sequences that encode this CDR3 too. The chain has TRBV9 and TRBJ1-2, with 8 nucleotides matching TRBD1. Unmatched junction bases numbered 8, after V lost 3 bases and J lost 4 bases. The length of the CDR3 is 15 residues. Germline-derived CDR1 and CDR2 are SGDLS and YYNGEE. The CDR3: CASSAGTGGFYGYTF. As DNA, the CDR3 is TGTGCCAGCAGCGCGGGGACAGGTGGTTTCTATGGCTACACCTTC. The whole variable domain, remainder taken from reference TRBV9 and TRBJ1-2, is DSGVTQTPKHLITATGQRVTLRCSPRSGDLSVYWYQQSLDQGLQFLIQYYNGEERAKGNILERFSAQQFPDLHSELNLSSLELGDSALYFCASSAGTGGFYGYTFGSGTRLTVV.

The J gene is TRBJ2-1, the V gene TRBV19, with D perhaps matching TRBD2 (6 bases). This CDR3 comprises 15 residues. CDR1 and CDR2 from the germline V gene are LNHDA and SQIVND (reference sequence). The V end was cut by 1 base, the J end by 4 bases, with 11 bases between. The CDR3 DNA is TGTGCCAGTAGTATAGGGATTGGGGGGTACAATGAGCAGTTCTTC. Its protein product is CASSIGIGGYNEQFF.